This T cell receptor beta chain is from a study of cytomegalovirus exposure and HLA in healthy donors. Primers included in the PCR were 60 Vbeta and 13 Jbeta primers. Generated by immunoSEQ multiplex PCR, the TCRdb table keeps only in-frame clones and is missing some. The profile shows 150,000 or so clones, roughly four fifths of them singletons. This clone has a handful of counts. Antigen unknown. This CDR3 contains 14 residues. Germline loops: CDR1 SEHNR, CDR2 FQNEAQ (reference sequence). Broader study findings: Follow-up analysis seemed to connect common viral pathogens with several of the most significant clusters identified. The CMV antigen specificity of a few CMV-associated chains was confirmed through in vitro analysis.

V and J are TRBV7-9 and TRBJ2-5; possible D gene TRBD1, 5 bases. The DNA end favors TRBJ2-7, so the J call may be wrong. This receptor was obtained from a female donor in good health and CMV-seronegative. The sequenced sample was PBMCs. CDR3 loop: CASSPRQGLREQYF. The CDR3 DNA sequence: TGTGCCAGCAGCCCACGGCAGGGATTGCGCGAGCAGTACTTC.